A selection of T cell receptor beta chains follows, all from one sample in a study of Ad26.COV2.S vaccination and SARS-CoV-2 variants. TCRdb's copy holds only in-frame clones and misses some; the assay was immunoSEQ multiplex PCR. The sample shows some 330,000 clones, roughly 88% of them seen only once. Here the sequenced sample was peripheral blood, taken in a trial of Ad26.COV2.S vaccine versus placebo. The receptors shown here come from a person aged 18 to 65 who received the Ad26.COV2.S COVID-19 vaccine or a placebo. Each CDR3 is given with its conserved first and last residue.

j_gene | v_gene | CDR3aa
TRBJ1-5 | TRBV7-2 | CASSLGTGNQPQHF
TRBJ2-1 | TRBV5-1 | CASSLSGSSYNEQFF
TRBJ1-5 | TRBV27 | CASGQTSNQPQHF
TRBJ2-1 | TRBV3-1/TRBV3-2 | CASSLGLADEQFF
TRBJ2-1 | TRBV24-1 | CATSMLAGEEQFF
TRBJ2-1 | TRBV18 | CASSPDPGLDYNEQFF
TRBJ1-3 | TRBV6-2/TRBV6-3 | CASSYSILSGNTIYF
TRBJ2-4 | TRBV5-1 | CASSTTGVLLAKNIQYF
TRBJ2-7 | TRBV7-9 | CASSRRLAGTYEQYF
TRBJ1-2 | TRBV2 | CASNFDPNYGYTF
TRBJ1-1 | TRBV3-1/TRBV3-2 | CASRPAGGSNTEAFF
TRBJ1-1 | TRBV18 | CASSGQGLNTEAFF
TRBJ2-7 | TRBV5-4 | CASSLEGGPTFEQYF
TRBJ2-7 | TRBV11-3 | CASSLDHGEGIEQYF
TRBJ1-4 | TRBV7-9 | CATDVGAPEGKLFF
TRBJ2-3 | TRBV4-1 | CASSPPNWAQYF
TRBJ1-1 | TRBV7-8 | CASSPHRGYTEAFF
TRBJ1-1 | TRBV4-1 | CASSQGIRIEVAFF
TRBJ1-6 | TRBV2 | CASSGSQGKGPLHF